The rows below give T cell receptor beta chains drawn from one sample of a study of vaccination effects on CD4 cells after COVID-19. Their antigens are not known. The repertoire was sequenced with immunoSEQ multiplex PCR; TCRdb's copy has only in-frame clones and lacks some. Of about 34,000 clones in the sample, approximately 72% were seen once. Sequencing was performed on CD4+ T cells from PBMCs cultured without peptide, taken after COVID-19 vaccination. These receptors all stem from a human donor who had a prior SARS-CoV-2 infection. Each CDR3 is given with its conserved first and last residue. D genes are given only for firm matches. Clone size is given for some rows only: seen once, a few or many times, or a class if the clone is expanded.

NA	TRBV18	TRBJ2-1	few	TGTGCCAGCTCCTGGGCGGACAATGAGCAGTTCTTC	CASSWADNEQFF
TRBD2	TRBV7-2	TRBJ2-7	few	TGTGCCAGCAGCGGTAGCGGGAGCTCCTACGAGCAGTACTTC	CASSGSGSSYEQYF
NA	TRBV18	TRBJ1-4	NA	TGTGCCAGCTCACCCAGGGGTGACGGGGAAAAACTGTTTTTT	CASSPRGDGEKLFF
NA	TRBV6-2/TRBV6-3	TRBJ1-1	few	TGTGCCAGCAGTACTGGTGGGGGCTACAACACTGAAGCTTTCTTT	CASSTGGGYNTEAFF
NA	TRBV5-1	TRBJ2-5	once	TGCGCCAGCAGCTCCTCCGTGAGCGGGCAAGAGACCCAGTACTTC	CASSSSVSGQETQYF
NA	TRBV27	TRBJ1-2	NA	TGTGCCAGCTCCTCTAGTTGGGGATCCTATGGCTACACCTTC	CASSSSWGSYGYTF
NA	TRBV2	TRBJ2-3	NA	TGTGCCAGCCGGTTCCGAAACACAGATACGCAGTATTTT	CASRFRNTDTQYF
NA	TRBV3-1/TRBV3-2	TRBJ2-1	NA	TGTGCCAGCAGCCAAGCCAGTAGCGACAATGAGCAGTTCTTC	CASSQASSDNEQFF
TRBD1	TRBV2	TRBJ1-5	NA	TGTGCCAGCAGCCGACAGGGGTTTGACCAGCCCCAGCATTTT	CASSRQGFDQPQHF
NA	TRBV30	TRBJ1-2	NA	TGTGCCTGGAGAACAGATATTAACTATGGCTACACCTTC	CAWRTDINYGYTF